The T cell receptor (beta chain) under discussion was sequenced for a study of blood T cell repertoires in COVID-19 (dated by TCRdb to about 2020). For the wider study: Collaborator samples came from the United States, Italy and Spain and covered acute and convalescent phases of COVID-19. The material from the prospective study consisted of cDNA or gDNA derived from T cells, B-cell-depleted T cells, or PBMCs. Subjects who had been exposed to COVID-19, were actively infected with it, or had recovered from it provided the deeply sampled blood TCRbeta repertoires that made up the dataset. A freely available public database, intended as a resource for researchers studying the immune response to SARS-CoV-2, is where the repertoires were released. Samples were obtained from the ongoing ImmuneRACE study (first 160 participants) and from 1,254 subjects provided by 6 global collaborators. Sample metadata almost always included a de-identified subject ID, COVID-19 status, age in years and sex. HLA class I and class II types, where available, came from metadata supplied by the sample provider rather than from assay-based typing. Overall study outcomes, separate from this receptor: Clinical and demographic metadata were provided uncurated, with the amount varying by source and participant.

Participants in the prospective study were aged about 18 to 95 years, lived in 24 United States geographic areas, and enrolled through a virtual design. In the prospective study, participants were assigned to cohorts based on the clinical history participants reported in a screening survey and a study questionnaire. Mobile phlebotomists in the prospective study collected whole blood, serum and a nasopharyngeal or oropharyngeal swab from every participant. Additional blood draws and questionnaires over an approximately 2-month period could optionally be provided by prospective study participants. Prospective study blood samples were shipped either frozen or at room temperature before DNA extraction. Trimming costs V 6 bases and J 6 bases, and their ends lie 11 bases apart. Per the germline V gene (reference sequence), DFQATT is the CDR1 and SNEGSKA is the CDR2. CDR3 length: 11 amino acids, cysteine to phenylalanine. Just CDR3 DNA is preserved here, 33 bases in frame from base 1.

TCRbeta CDR3 regions were amplified from genomic DNA using the immunoSEQ Assay, a bias-controlled multiplex PCR. The study's own analysis went as follows. Nucleated cell counts per sample were estimated from amplification of reference gene primers within the assay. Sequence reads were collapsed and filtered to measure the absolute abundance of every unique TCRbeta CDR3 rearrangement. For each sample, productive Simpson clonality was calculated as the square root of Simpson's diversity index over productive rearrangements. TCRdb mirrors the immuneACCESS table, restricted to in-frame sequences. Some clones are absent from its copies; in checked studies, under half trace to an unresolved V gene, and the reason for the others is unknown. The V and J calls and clone size are taken from that table; D and trimming were inferred from the DNA. This sample is represented by 200,000 to 300,000 clones; roughly 89% of them were singletons. The top ten constitute approximately 4.3% of the sample.

This clone was counted only a few times. Its antigen is currently not known. Nothing much larger sits one base from this clone, and base qualities are not available. The sample contains more than one DNA sequence encoding this CDR3. This sequence originates from a woman aged 25 to 39 with acute COVID-19. The rearranged chain carries TRBV20-1 and TRBJ1-1; tentative D gene TRBD1, with 5 bases matching. The sample was PBMCs or T cells enriched from blood (not recorded which). The nucleotide sequence reads as follows: TGCAGTGCCAGGGAGGGAGCTGAAGCTTTCTTT. Its translation is CSAREGAEAFF.